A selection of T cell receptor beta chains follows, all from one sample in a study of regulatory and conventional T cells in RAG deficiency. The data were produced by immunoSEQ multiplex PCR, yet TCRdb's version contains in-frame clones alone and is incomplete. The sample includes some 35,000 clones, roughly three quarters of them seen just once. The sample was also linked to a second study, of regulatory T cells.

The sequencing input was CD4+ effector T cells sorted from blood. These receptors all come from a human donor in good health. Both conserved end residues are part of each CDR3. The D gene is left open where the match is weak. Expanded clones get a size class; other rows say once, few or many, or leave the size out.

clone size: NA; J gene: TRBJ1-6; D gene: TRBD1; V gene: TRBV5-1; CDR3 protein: CASSLDGTANSYNSPLHF; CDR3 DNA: TGCGCCAGCAGCTTGGACGGGACAGCCAACTCCTATAATTCACCCCTCCACTTT
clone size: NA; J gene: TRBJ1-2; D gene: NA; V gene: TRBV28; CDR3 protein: CASSLGSINGNYGYTF; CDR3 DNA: TGTGCCAGCAGTTTGGGGAGTATTAATGGTAACTATGGCTACACCTTC
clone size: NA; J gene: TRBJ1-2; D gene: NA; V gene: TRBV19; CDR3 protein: CASSGYKRDGYTF; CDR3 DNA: TGTGCCAGTAGTGGGTACAAGAGGGATGGCTACACCTTC
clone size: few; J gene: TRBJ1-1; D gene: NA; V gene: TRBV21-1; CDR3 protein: CARPTVLNTEAFF; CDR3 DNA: TGTGCCAGACCGACAGTACTCAACACTGAAGCTTTCTTT
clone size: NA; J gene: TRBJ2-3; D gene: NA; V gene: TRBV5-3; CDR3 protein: CARSLTESTDTQYF; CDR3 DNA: TGTGCCAGAAGCTTGACGGAGAGCACAGATACGCAGTATTTT
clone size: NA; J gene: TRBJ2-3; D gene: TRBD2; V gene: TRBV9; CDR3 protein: CATTRGVSTDTQYF; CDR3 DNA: TGTGCCACGACTCGGGGGGTTAGTACAGATACGCAGTATTTT
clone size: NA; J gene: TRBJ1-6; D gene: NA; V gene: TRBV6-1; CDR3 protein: CASRELAGADSPLHF; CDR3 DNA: TGTGCCAGCAGGGAACTGGCGGGGGCGGATTCACCCCTCCACTTT
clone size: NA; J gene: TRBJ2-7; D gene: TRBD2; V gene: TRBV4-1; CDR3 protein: CASSQDFTSGLYEQYF; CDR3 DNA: TGCGCCAGCAGCCAAGATTTTACTAGCGGGCTCTACGAGCAGTACTTC
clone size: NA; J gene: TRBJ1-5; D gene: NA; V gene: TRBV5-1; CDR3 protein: CASSLGGGNQPQHF; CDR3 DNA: TGCGCCAGCAGCTTGGGGGGGGGCAATCAGCCCCAGCATTTT
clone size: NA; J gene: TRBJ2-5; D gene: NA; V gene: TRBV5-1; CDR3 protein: CASSSGPGIQETQYF; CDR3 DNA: TGCGCCAGCAGCTCTGGCCCGGGGATTCAAGAGACCCAGTACTTC
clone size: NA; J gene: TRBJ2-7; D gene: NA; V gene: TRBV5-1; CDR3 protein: CASSLDTALEQYF; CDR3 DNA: TGCGCCAGCAGCTTGGATACGGCCCTCGAGCAGTACTTC
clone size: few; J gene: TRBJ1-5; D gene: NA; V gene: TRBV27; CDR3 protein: CASSPRTDSNQPQHF; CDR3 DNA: TGTGCCAGCAGTCCACGGACAGATAGCAATCAGCCCCAGCATTTT
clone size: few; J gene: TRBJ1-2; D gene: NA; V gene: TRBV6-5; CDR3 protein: CASSYEGRPTGGYTF; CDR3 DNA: TGTGCCAGCAGTTACGAAGGACGCCCGACGGGTGGCTACACCTTC
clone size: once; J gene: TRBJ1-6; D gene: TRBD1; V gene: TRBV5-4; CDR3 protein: CASSLSGTGGSPLHF; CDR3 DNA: TGTGCCAGCAGCCTTTCCGGGACAGGGGGCTCACCCCTCCACTTT
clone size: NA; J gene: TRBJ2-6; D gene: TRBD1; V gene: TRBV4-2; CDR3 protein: CASSQDPGGAGANVLTF; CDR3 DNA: TGTGCCAGCAGCCAAGATCCAGGGGGCGCTGGGGCCAACGTCCTGACTTTC
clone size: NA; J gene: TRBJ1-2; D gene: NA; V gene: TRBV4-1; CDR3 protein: CASSQVLSTLTGGYTF; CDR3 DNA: TGCGCCAGCAGCCAAGTGCTCTCCACGCTGACGGGAGGCTACACCTTC
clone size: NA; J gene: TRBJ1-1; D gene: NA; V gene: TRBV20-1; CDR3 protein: CSARDPMVAFF; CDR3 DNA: TGCAGTGCTAGAGACCCCATGGTAGCTTTCTTT
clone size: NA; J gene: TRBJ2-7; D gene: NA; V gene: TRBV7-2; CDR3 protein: CASRDYYEQYF; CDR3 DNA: TGTGCCAGCAGAGATTATTACGAGCAGTACTTC
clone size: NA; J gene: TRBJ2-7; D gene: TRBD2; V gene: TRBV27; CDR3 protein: CASSRAGGTYEQYF; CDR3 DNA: TGTGCCAGCAGTCGCGCGGGGGGAACCTACGAGCAGTACTTC
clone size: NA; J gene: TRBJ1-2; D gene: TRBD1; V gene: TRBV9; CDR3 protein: CASDSGQGAFRYGYTF; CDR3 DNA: TGTGCCAGCGATTCGGGACAGGGGGCCTTCCGCTATGGCTACACCTTC
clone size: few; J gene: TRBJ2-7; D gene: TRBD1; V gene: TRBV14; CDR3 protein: CASKRQGRNEQYF; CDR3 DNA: TGTGCCAGCAAGAGACAGGGGAGGAACGAGCAGTACTTC
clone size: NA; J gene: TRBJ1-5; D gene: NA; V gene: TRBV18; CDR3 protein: CASSESGNQPQHF; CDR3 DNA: TGTGCCAGCTCAGAGTCGGGGAATCAGCCCCAGCATTTT
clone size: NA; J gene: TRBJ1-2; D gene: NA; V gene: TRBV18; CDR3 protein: CASSPGGDYGYTF; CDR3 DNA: TGTGCCAGCTCACCGGGAGGGGATTATGGCTACACCTTC
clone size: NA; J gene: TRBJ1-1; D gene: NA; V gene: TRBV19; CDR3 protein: CASSTGLNTEAFF; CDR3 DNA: TGTGCCAGTAGTACGGGCCTGAACACTGAAGCTTTCTTT
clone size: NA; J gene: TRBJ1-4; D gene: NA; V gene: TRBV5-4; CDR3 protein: CASSFQGPTTNEKLFF; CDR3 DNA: TGTGCCAGCAGCTTCCAGGGGCCTACAACTAATGAAAAACTGTTTTTT
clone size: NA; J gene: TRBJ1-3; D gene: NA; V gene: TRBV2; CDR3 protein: CASSDRGPGNTIYF; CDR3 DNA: TGTGCCAGCAGTGATAGGGGCCCTGGAAACACCATATATTTT
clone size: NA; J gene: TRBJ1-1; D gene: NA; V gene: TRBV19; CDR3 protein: CASRLGGFNTEAFF; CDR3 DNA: TGTGCCAGTAGATTGGGGGGATTCAACACTGAAGCTTTCTTT
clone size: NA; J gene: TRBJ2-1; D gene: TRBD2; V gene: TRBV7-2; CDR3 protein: CASSLAGGPFNEQFF; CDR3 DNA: TGTGCCAGCAGCCTAGCGGGGGGGCCCTTCAATGAGCAGTTCTTC
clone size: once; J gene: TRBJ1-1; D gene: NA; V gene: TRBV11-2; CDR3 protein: CASSLVRGPTHTEAFF; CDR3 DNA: TGTGCCAGCAGCTTAGTTCGGGGACCAACGCACACTGAAGCTTTCTTT
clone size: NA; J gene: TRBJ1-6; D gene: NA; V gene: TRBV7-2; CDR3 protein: CASSSHHPGLNSPLHF; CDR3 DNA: TGTGCCAGCAGCTCCCACCATCCGGGACTTAATTCACCCCTCCACTTT
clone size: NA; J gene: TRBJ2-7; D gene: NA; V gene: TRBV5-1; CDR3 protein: CASSLGQGSGEQYF; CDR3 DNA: TGCGCCAGCAGCTTGGGGCAGGGCTCGGGTGAGCAGTACTTC
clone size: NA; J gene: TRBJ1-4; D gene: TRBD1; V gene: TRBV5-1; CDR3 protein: CASSRGTGGEKLFF; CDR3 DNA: TGCGCCAGCAGCCGGGGGACAGGGGGTGAAAAACTGTTTTTT
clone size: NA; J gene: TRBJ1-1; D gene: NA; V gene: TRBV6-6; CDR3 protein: CASNFRTENTEAFF; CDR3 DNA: TGTGCCAGCAATTTCCGGACAGAGAACACTGAAGCTTTCTTT
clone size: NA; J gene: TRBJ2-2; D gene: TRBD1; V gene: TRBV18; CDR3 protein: CASSPTGGSGNTGELFF; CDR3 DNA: TGTGCCAGCTCACCAACAGGGGGCTCGGGCAACACCGGGGAGCTGTTTTTT
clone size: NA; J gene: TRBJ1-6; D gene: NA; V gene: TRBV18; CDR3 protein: CASSTTSFDRPRNSPLHF; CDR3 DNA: TGTGCCAGCTCAACAACCTCCTTTGACAGGCCTCGCAATTCACCCCTCCACTTT
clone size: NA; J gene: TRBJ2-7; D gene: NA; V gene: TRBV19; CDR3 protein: CASSTIGYAQSSYEQYF; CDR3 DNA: TGTGCCAGTAGTACTATTGGGTACGCCCAGAGCTCCTACGAGCAGTACTTC
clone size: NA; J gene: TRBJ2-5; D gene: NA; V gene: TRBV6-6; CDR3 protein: CASSPDTAAETQYF; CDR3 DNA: TGTGCCAGCAGCCCTGACACCGCCGCAGAGACCCAGTACTTC
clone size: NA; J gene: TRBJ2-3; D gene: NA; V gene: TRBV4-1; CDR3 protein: CASSPLGDTQYF; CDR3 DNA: TGCGCCAGCAGCCCACTGGGAGATACGCAGTATTTT
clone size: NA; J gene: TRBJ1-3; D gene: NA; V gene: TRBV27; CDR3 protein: CASSHGTDTGNTIYF; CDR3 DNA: TGTGCCAGCAGTCACGGGACGGATACTGGAAACACCATATATTTT
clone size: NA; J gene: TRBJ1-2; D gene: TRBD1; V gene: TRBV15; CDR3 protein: CATSGRDRVENYGYTF; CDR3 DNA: TGTGCCACCAGCGGCCGGGACAGGGTAGAGAACTATGGCTACACCTTC
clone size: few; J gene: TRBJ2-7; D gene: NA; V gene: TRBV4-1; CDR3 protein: CASSHSEENEQYF; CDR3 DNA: TGCGCCAGCAGCCACTCGGAGGAGAACGAGCAGTACTTC
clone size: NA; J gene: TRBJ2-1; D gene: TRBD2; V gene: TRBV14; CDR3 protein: CASSQDWAGDLYNEQFF; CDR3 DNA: TGTGCCAGCAGCCAAGATTGGGCGGGGGACCTCTACAATGAGCAGTTCTTC
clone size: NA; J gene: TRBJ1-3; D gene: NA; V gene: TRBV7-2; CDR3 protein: CASSLGSSSGNTIYF; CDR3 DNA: TGTGCCAGCAGCTTAGGCTCCAGCTCTGGAAACACCATATATTTT
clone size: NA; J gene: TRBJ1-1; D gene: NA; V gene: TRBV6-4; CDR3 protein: CASSYQGNTEAFF; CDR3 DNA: TGTGCCAGCAGTTACCAGGGGAACACTGAAGCTTTCTTT
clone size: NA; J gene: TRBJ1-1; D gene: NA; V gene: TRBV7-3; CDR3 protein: CASSFSTGTEAFF; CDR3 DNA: TGTGCCAGCAGCTTCTCGACAGGAACTGAAGCTTTCTTT
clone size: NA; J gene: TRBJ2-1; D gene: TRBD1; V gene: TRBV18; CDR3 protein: CASSPPGTGGFVNEQFF; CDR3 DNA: TGTGCCAGCTCACCACCGGGGACAGGGGGCTTCGTCAATGAGCAGTTCTTC
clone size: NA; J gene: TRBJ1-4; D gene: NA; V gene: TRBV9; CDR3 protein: CASSVGGVATNEKLFF; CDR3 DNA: TGTGCCAGCAGCGTAGGGGGGGTTGCAACTAATGAAAAACTGTTTTTT
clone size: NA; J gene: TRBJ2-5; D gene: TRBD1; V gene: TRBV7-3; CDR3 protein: CASSRFGTGGQETQYF; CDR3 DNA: TGTGCCAGCAGCCGATTCGGGACAGGGGGCCAAGAGACCCAGTACTTC
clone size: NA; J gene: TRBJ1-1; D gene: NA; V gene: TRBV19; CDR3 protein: CASSSSSRANTEAFF; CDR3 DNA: TGTGCCAGTAGTTCTTCGTCCAGGGCGAACACTGAAGCTTTCTTT
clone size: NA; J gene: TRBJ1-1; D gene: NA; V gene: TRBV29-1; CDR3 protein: CSVEDLGRLEAFF; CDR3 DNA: TGCAGCGTTGAAGATCTGGGACGGCTCGAAGCTTTCTTT
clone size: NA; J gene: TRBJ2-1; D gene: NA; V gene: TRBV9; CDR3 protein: CASSVGPGLQGNEQFF; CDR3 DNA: TGTGCCAGCAGCGTAGGCCCGGGACTGCAGGGGAATGAGCAGTTCTTC
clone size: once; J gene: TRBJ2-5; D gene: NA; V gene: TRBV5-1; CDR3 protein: CASSDRSPLGTQYF; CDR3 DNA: TGCGCCAGCAGCGACAGGTCCCCACTGGGGACCCAGTACTTC
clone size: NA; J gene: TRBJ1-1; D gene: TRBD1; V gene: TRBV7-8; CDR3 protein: CASSTRTGSGAFF; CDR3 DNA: TGTGCCAGCAGCACAAGGACAGGGTCTGGAGCTTTCTTT
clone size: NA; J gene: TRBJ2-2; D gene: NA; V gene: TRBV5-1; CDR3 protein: CASSLPEAANTGELFF; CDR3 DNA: TGCGCCAGCAGCTTACCCGAGGCCGCGAACACCGGGGAGCTGTTTTTT
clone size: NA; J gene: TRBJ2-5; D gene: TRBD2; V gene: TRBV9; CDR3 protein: CASSVGPAGGGAGETQYF; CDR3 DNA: TGTGCCAGCAGCGTAGGTCCAGCGGGGGGTGGAGCTGGAGAGACCCAGTACTTC